This T cell receptor (beta chain) originates from a study of T cell responses to AZD1222 COVID-19 vaccine. Using immunoSEQ multiplex PCR, the repertoire was profiled, and TCRdb retains in-frame clones only, with some absent. The sample lists more than 100,000 clones; over 90% were seen once. The study, taken as a whole, reports: Researchers report vaccine-associated CD4 TCRs spanning spike, with dominance at 160-218 and 743-854.

This clone appeared once. Antigen specificity is unknown. This TCR was recovered from an adult in good health. This specimen consisted of peripheral blood, obtained on day 0 of AZD1222 vaccination.

CDR3 coding DNA: TGTGCCATCAATCAGGGTAGCACAGATACGCAGTATTTT. Translating gives CAINQGSTDTQYF. V and J are TRBV10-3 and TRBJ2-3, with a tentative D call TRBD1 (5 bases). This CDR3 has 13 residues. Germline V gene sequence: CDR1 ENHRY, CDR2 SYGVKD. Trimming pared 7 bases from V and 0 bases from J, leaving 8 bases between.